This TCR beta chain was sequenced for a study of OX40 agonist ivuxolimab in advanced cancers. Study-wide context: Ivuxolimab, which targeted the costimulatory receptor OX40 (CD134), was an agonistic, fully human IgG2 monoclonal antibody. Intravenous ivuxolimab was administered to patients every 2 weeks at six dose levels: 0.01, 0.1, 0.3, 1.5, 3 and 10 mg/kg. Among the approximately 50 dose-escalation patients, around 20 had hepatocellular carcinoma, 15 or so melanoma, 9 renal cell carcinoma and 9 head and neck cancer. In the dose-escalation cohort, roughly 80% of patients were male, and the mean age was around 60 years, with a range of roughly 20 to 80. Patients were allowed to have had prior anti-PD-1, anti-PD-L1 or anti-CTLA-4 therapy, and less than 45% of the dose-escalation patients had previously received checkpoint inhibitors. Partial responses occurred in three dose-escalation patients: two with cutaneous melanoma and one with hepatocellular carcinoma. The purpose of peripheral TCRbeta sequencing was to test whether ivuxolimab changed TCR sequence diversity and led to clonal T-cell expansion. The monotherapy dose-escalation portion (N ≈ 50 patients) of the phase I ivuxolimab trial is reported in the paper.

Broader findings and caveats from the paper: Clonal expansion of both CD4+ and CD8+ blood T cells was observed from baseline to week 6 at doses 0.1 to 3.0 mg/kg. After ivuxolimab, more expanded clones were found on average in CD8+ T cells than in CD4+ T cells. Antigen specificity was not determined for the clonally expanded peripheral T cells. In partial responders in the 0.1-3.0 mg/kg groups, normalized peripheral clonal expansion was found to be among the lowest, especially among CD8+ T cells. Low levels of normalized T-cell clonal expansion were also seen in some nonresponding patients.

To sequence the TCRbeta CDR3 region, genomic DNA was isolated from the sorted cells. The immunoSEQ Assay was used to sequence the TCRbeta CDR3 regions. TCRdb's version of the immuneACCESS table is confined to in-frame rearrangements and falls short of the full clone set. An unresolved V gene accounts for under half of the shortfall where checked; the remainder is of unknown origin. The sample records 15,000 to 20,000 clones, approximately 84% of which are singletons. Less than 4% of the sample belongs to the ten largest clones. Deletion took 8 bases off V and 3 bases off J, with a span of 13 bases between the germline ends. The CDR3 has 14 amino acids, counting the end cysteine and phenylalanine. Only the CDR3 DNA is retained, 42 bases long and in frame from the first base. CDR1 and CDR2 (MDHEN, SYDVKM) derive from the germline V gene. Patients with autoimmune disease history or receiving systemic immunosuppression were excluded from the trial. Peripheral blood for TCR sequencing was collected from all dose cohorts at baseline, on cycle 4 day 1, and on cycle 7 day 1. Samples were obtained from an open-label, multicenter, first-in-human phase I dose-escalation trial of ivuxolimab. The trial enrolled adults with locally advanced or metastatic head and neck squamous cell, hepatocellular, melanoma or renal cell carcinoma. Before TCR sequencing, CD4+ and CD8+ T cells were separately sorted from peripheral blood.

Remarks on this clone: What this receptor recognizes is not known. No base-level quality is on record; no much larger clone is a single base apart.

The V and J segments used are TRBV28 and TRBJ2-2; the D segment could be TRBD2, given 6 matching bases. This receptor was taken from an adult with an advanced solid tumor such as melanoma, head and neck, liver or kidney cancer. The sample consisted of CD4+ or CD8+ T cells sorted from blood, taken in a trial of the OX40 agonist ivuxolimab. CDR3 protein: CASGRWGYTGELFF. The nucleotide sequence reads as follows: TGTGCCAGCGGGAGGTGGGGGTACACCGGGGAGCTGTTTTTT. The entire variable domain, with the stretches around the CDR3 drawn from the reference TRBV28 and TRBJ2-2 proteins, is DVKVTQSSRYLVKRTGEKVFLECVQDMDHENMFWYRQDPGLGLRLIYFSYDVKMKEKGDIPEGYSVSREKKERFSLILESASTNQTSMYLCASGRWGYTGELFFGEGSRLTVL.